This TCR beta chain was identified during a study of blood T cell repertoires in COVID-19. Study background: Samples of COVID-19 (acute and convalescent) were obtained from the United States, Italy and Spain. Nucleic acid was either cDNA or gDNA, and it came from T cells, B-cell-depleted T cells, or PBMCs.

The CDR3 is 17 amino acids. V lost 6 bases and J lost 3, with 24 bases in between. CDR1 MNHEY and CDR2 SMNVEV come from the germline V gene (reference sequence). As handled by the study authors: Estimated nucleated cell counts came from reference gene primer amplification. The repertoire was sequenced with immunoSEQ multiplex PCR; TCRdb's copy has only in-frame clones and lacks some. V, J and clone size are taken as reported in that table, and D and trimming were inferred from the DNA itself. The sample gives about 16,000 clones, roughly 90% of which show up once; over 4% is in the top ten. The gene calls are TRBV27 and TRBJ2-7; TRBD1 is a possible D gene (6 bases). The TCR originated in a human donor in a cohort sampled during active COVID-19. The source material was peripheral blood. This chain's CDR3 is CASRRWVEAGVLYEQYF. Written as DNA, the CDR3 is TGTGCCAGCAGGAGGTGGGTGGAGGCAGGGGTTCTCTACGAGCAGTACTTC.